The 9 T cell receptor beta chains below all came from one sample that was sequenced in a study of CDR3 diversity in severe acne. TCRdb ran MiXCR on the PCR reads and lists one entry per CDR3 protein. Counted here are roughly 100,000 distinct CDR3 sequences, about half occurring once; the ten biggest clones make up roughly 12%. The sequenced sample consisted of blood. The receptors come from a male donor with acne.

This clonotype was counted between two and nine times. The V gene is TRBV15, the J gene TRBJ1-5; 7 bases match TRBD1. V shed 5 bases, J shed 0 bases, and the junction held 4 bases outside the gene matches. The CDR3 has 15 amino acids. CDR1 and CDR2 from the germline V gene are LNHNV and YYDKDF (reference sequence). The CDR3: CATSSYRGSNQPQHF. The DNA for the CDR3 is TGTGCCACCAGCTCCTACAGGGGTAGCAATCAGCCCCAGCATTTT.

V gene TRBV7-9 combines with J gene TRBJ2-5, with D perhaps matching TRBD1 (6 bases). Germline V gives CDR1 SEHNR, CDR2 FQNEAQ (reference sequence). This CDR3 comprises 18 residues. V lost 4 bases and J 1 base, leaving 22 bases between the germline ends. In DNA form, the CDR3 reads TGTGCCAGCAGCTCCGACACATCCGGGACATTCGCCCAAGAGACCCAGTACTTC. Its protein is CASSSDTSGTFAQETQYF.

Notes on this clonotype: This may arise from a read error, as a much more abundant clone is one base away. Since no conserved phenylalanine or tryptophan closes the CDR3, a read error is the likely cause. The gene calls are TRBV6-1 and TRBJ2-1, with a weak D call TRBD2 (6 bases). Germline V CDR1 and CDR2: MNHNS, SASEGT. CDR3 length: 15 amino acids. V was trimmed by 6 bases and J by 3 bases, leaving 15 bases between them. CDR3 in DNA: TGTGCCAGCAGAACGCAACCGGACTACTACAATGAGCAGTTCCTC. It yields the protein CASRTQPDYYNEQFL.

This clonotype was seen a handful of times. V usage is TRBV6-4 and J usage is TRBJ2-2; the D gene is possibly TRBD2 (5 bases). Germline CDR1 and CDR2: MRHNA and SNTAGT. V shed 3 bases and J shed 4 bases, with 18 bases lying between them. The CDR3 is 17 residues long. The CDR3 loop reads CASSEVLGGISTGELFF. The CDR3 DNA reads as TGTGCCAGCAGTGAAGTTCTAGGAGGTATAAGCACCGGGGAGCTGTTTTTT.

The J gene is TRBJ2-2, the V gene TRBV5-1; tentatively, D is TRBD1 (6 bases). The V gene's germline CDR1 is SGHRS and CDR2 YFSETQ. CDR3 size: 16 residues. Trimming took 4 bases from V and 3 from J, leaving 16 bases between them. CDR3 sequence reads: CASSRTRTEDTGELFF. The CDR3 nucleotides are TGCGCCAGCAGCCGTACTCGGACAGAGGACACCGGGGAGCTGTTTTTT. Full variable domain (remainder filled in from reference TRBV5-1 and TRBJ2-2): KAGVTQTPRYLIKTRGQQVTLSCSPISGHRSVSWYQQTPGQGLQFLFEYFSETQRNKGNFPGRFSGRQFSNSRSEMNVSTLELGDSALYLCASSRTRTEDTGELFFGEGSRLTVL.

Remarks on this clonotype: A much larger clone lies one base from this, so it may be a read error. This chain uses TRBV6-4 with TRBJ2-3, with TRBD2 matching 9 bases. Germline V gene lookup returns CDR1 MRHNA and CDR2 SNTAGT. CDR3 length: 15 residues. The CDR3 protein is CTSSVVRGGVDTQYF. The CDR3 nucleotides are TGTACCAGCAGTGTAGTCCGCGGGGGGGTGGATACGCAGTATTTT.

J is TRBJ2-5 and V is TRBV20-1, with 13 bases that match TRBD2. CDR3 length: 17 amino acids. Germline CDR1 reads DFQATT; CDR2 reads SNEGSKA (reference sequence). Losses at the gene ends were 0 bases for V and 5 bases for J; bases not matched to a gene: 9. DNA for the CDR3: TGCAGTGCTAGAGATGTAACTAGCGGGAGGGGACGGGAGACCCAGTACTTC. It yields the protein CSARDVTSGRGRETQYF.

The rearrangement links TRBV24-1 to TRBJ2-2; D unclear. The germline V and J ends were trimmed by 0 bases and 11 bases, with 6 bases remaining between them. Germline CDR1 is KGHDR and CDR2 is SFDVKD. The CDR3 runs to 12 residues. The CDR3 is CATSDLGYELFF. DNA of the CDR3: TGTGCCACCAGTGATTTGGGATACGAGCTGTTTTTT.

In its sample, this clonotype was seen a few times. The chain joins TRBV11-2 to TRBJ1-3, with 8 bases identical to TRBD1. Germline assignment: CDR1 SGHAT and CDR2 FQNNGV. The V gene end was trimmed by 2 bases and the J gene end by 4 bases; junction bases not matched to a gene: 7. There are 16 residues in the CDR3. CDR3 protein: CASSLLGGQGGNTIYF. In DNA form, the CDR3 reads TGTGCCAGCAGCTTACTCGGCGGACAGGGAGGAAACACCATATATTTT.